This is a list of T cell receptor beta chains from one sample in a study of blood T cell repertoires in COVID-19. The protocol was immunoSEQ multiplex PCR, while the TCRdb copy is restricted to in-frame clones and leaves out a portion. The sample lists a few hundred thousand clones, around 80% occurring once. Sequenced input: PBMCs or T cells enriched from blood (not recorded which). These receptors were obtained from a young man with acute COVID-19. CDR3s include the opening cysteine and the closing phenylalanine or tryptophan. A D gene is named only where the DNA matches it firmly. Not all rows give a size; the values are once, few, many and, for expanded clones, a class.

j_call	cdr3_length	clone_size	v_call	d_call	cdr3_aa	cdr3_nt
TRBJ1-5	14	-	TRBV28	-	CASRVDISNQPQHF	TGTGCCAGCAGGGTGGACATTAGCAATCAGCCCCAGCATTTT
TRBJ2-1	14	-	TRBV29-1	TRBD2	CSVGRTSGGNEQFF	TGCAGCGTGGGGAGGACTAGCGGGGGCAATGAGCAGTTCTTC
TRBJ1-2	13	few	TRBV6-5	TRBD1	CASSPGQSYGYTF	TGTGCCAGCAGCCCGGGACAGTCGTATGGCTACACCTTC
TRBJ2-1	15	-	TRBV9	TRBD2	CASSHSGGLYNEQFF	TGTGCCAGCAGCCACAGCGGGGGGCTTTACAATGAGCAGTTCTTC
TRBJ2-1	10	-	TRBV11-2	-	CASSSREQFF	TGTGCCAGCAGCTCCCGGGAGCAGTTCTTC
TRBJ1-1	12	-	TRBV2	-	CASSPTRPEAFF	TGTGCCAGCAGTCCGACTCGGCCCGAAGCTTTCTTT
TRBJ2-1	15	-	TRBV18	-	CASSPGGQALNEQFF	TGTGCCAGCTCACCGGGAGGACAGGCCCTGAATGAGCAGTTCTTC
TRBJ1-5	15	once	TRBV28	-	CASTTGGSSNQPQHF	TGTGCCAGCACCACGGGGGGTTCGAGCAATCAGCCCCAGCATTTT
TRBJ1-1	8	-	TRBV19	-	CASPPGNF	TGTGCCAGTCCCCCGGGGAACTTT
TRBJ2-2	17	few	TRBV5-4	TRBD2	CASSLILAGGLTGELFF	TGTGCCAGCAGCTTGATCCTAGCGGGAGGTCTCACCGGGGAGCTGTTTTTT
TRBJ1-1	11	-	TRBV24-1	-	CATSAGFEAFF	TGTGCCACCAGTGCGGGGTTTGAAGCTTTCTTT
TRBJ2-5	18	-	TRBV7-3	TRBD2	CASSLGTSGRTYQETQYF	TGTGCCAGCAGCTTAGGGACTAGCGGGAGGACGTACCAAGAGACCCAGTACTTC
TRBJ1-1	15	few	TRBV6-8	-	CASSYQGRANTEAFF	TGTGCCAGCAGTTACCAGGGCAGGGCGAACACTGAAGCTTTCTTT
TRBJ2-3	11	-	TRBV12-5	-	CASGSPDTQYF	TGTGCTAGTGGTTCCCCGGATACGCAGTATTTT
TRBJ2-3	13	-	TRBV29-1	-	CSVEHPGIDTQYF	TGCAGCGTTGAACATCCAGGAATAGATACGCAGTATTTT
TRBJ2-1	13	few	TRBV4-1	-	CASSHGAVNEQFF	TGCGCCAGCAGCCATGGAGCGGTCAATGAGCAGTTCTTC
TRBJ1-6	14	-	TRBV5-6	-	CASSFTRRGSPLHF	TGTGCCAGCAGCTTTACAAGACGCGGTTCACCCCTCCACTTT
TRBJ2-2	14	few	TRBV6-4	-	CASSGSANTGELFF	TGTGCCAGCAGTGGCTCAGCCAACACCGGGGAGCTGTTTTTT
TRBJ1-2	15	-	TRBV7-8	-	CASSPTTTARDGYTF	TGTGCCAGCAGCCCCACGACAACCGCCAGGGATGGCTACACCTTC
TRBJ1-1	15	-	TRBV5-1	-	CASSPQTGENTEAFF	TGTGCCAGCAGCCCGCAGACAGGAGAGAACACTGAAGCTTTCTTT
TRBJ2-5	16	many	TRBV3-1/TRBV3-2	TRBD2	CASSQQTSGGVETQYF	TGTGCCAGCAGCCAACAGACTAGCGGGGGAGTAGAGACCCAGTACTTC
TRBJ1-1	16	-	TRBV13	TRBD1	CASSTGQGFLGTEAFF	TGTGCCAGCAGCACCGGACAGGGGTTTCTTGGCACTGAAGCTTTCTTT
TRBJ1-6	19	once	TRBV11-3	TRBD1	CASSLASRDRSSYNSPLHF	TGTGCCAGCAGCTTAGCCAGCCGGGACAGGAGCTCCTATAATTCACCCCTCCACTTT
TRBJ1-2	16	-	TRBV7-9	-	CASSPVTWEGTYGYTF	TGTGCCAGCAGCCCCGTAACCTGGGAGGGAACCTATGGCTACACCTTC
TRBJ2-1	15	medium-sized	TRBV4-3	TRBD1	CASSQGTGGYNEQFF	TGCGCCAGCAGCCAAGGGACAGGGGGCTACAATGAGCAGTTCTTC
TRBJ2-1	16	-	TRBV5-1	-	CASSLGGNPSYNEQFF	TGTGCCAGCAGCTTGGGCGGGAATCCCTCCTACAATGAGCAGTTCTTC
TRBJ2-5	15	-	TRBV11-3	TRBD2	CASSSGTRGPETQYF	TGTGCCAGCAGCTCGGGGACTAGGGGCCCAGAGACCCAGTACTTC
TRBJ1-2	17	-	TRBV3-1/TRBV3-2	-	CASSQAIWGGSDYGYTF	TGTGCCAGCAGCCAAGCGATCTGGGGGGGATCGGACTATGGCTACACCTTC
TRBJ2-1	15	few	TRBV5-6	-	CASSLYRRDRNEQFF	TGTGCCAGCAGCTTGTACAGGAGAGATCGTAATGAGCAGTTCTTC
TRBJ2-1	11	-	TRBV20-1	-	CSARDRVRQFF	TGCAGTGCTAGAGACAGGGTCAGGCAGTTCTTC
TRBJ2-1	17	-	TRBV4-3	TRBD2	CASSPGTSGISYNEQFF	TGCGCCAGCAGCCCAGGGACTAGCGGTATCTCCTACAATGAGCAGTTCTTC
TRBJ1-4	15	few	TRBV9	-	CASSVGALTNEKLFF	TGTGCCAGCAGCGTAGGGGCACTCACTAATGAAAAACTGTTTTTT
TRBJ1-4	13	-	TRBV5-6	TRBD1	CASSVDRDEKLFF	TGTGCCAGCAGCGTGGACAGGGATGAAAAACTGTTTTTT
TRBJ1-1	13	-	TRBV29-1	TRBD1	CSVRQGLGTEAFF	TGCAGCGTCAGACAGGGCCTGGGAACTGAAGCTTTCTTT
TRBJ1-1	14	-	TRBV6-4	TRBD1	CASRETGMDTEAFF	TGTGCCAGCAGAGAGACAGGGATGGACACTGAAGCTTTCTTT
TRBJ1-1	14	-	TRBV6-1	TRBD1	CASSEPTGGTEAFF	TGTGCCAGCAGTGAACCAACAGGGGGTACTGAAGCTTTCTTT
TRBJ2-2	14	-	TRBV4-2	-	CASSQGLYSGELFF	TGTGCCAGCAGCCAAGGACTATATTCCGGGGAGCTGTTTTTT
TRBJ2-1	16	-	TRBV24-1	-	CATSDLAGESYNEQFF	TGTGCCACCAGTGATCTAGCAGGGGAGTCCTACAATGAGCAGTTCTTC
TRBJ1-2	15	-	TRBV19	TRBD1	CAAKDRGRLGNGYTF	TGTGCCGCGAAAGACAGGGGGCGATTAGGGAATGGCTACACCTTC
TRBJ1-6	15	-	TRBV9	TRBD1	CASSPRQGFDSPLHF	TGTGCCAGCAGCCCAAGACAGGGTTTCGATTCACCCCTCCACTTT
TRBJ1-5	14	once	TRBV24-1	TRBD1	CATSVGTANQPQHF	TGTGCCACCAGTGTTGGGACAGCCAATCAGCCCCAGCATTTT
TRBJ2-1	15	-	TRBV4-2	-	CASSQDPTGYNEQFF	TGTGCCAGCAGCCAAGATCCCACAGGCTACAATGAGCAGTTCTTC
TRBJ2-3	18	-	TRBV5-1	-	CASSLGLLRAGAGDTQYF	TGTGCCAGCAGCTTGGGCCTACTCAGGGCCGGTGCAGGAGATACGCAGTATTTT
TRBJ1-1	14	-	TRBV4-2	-	CASSQAGLNTEAFF	TGTGCCAGCAGCCAGGCGGGATTGAACACTGAAGCTTTCTTT
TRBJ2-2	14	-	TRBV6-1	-	CASSEASHTGELFF	TGTGCCAGCAGTGAAGCGTCTCACACCGGGGAGCTGTTTTTT
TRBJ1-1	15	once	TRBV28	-	CASSPEGSMNTEAFF	TGTGCCAGCAGTCCAGAGGGCAGCATGAACACTGAAGCTTTCTTT
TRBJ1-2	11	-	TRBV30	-	CAWLGGGGYTF	TGTGCCTGGTTAGGGGGGGGTGGCTACACCTTC
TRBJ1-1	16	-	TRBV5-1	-	CASSAARDGMNTEAFF	TGTGCCAGCAGCGCGGCCAGGGATGGGATGAACACTGAAGCTTTCTTT
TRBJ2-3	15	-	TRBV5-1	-	CASSLAGTSTDTQYF	TGCGCCAGCAGCTTGGCAGGGACTAGCACAGATACGCAGTATTTT
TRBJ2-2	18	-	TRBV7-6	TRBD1	CASSLVPGQGARDGELFF	TGTGCCAGCAGCTTAGTTCCTGGACAGGGGGCGAGGGACGGGGAGCTGTTTTTT
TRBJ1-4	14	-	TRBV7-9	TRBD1	CATNRDRVYEKLFF	TGTGCCACCAACCGGGACAGGGTTTACGAAAAACTGTTTTTT
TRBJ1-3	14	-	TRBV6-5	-	CASSGGFSGNTIYF	TGTGCCAGCAGCGGGGGATTCTCTGGAAACACCATATATTTT
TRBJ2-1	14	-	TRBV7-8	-	CASSLSQPLNEQFF	TGTGCCAGCAGCCTCTCACAGCCGCTGAATGAGCAGTTCTTC
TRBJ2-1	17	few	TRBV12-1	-	CASSPPWTSGRSNEQFF	TGTGCCAGCAGTCCCCCTTGGACTAGCGGGAGATCAAATGAGCAGTTCTTC
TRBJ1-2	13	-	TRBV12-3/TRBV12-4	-	CASSYRLSYGYTF	TGTGCCAGCAGTTACAGATTATCCTATGGCTACACCTTC
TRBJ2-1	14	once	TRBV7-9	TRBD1	CAIGSGQPYNEQFF	TGTGCCATCGGATCGGGACAGCCCTACAATGAGCAGTTCTTC
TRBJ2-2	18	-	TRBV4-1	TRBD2	CASSQAPQLAGETGELFF	TGCGCCAGCAGCCAGGCCCCCCAACTAGCGGGCGAAACCGGGGAGCTGTTTTTT
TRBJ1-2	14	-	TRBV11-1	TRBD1	CASSDRQGETGYTF	TGTGCCAGCAGCGATCGACAGGGAGAGACTGGCTACACCTTC
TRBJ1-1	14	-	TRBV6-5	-	CASRATALNTEAFF	TGTGCCAGCAGGGCGACGGCACTAAACACTGAAGCTTTCTTT
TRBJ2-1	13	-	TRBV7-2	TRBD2	CASSPIAGEEQFF	TGTGCCAGCAGCCCAATAGCGGGAGAGGAGCAGTTCTTC